A selection of T cell receptor beta chains follows, all from one sample in a study of control samples from healthy donors and cancer patients. Here immunoSEQ multiplex PCR was the method, and the copy in TCRdb shows in-frame clones only, minus some. The data contain about 150,000 clones, 90% to 95% of them seen just once; the ten biggest clones take up around 5.4%. Sequencing was performed on blood. Receptor source: a man aged 18 to 30 in good health. Both conserved end residues are trimmed from each CDR3.

CDR3 length: 13; V gene: TRBV4-2; CDR3 protein: ASSQESSKIQPQH
CDR3 length: 12; V gene: TRBV27; CDR3 protein: ASSDRGIVQPQH
CDR3 length: 11; V gene: TRBV5-6; CDR3 protein: ASSLGRRGPQH
CDR3 length: 11; V gene: TRBV12-3/TRBV12-4; CDR3 protein: ASNPGVRETQY
CDR3 length: 13; V gene: TRBV27; CDR3 protein: ASSLRGGSNQPQH
CDR3 length: 11; V gene: TRBV4-1; CDR3 protein: ASSQGFLETQY
CDR3 length: 14; V gene: TRBV7-2; CDR3 protein: ASSLDGRGWGPEAF
CDR3 length: 12; V gene: TRBV19; CDR3 protein: ASTMRSSYNEQF
CDR3 length: 15; V gene: TRBV7-9; CDR3 protein: ASSYSVQHGGWHEQY
CDR3 length: 11; V gene: TRBV12-3/TRBV12-4; CDR3 protein: ASSRGLWGAAF
CDR3 length: 11; V gene: TRBV27; CDR3 protein: ASSFHSNQPQH
CDR3 length: 12; V gene: TRBV2; CDR3 protein: ASTDETDSYGYT
CDR3 length: 14; V gene: TRBV9; CDR3 protein: ASSPEGTHLLNEQF
CDR3 length: 12; V gene: TRBV7-9; CDR3 protein: ASSPRGPDNEQF
CDR3 length: 13; V gene: TRBV2; CDR3 protein: ASRVDAQAKNIQY
CDR3 length: 14; V gene: TRBV30; CDR3 protein: AWSGPYRVWDEKLF
CDR3 length: 10; V gene: TRBV29-1; CDR3 protein: SVEYFDSEAF
CDR3 length: 12; V gene: TRBV6-5; CDR3 protein: ASSPGANSYEQY
CDR3 length: 13; V gene: TRBV7-7; CDR3 protein: ASSLPRRDNSPLH
CDR3 length: 19; V gene: TRBV24-1; CDR3 protein: ATSDSPRPIFWHYPNEKLF
CDR3 length: 9; V gene: TRBV24-1; CDR3 protein: ATSVSWEQF
CDR3 length: 13; V gene: TRBV18; CDR3 protein: ASSRVTSGTDTQY
CDR3 length: 12; V gene: TRBV7-9; CDR3 protein: ASSLVSYQETQY
CDR3 length: 13; V gene: TRBV6-4; CDR3 protein: ASRELNRADYGYT
CDR3 length: 13; V gene: TRBV3-1/TRBV3-2; CDR3 protein: ASSQDPFGGNTIY
CDR3 length: 12; V gene: TRBV7-9; CDR3 protein: ASSQMRTREGAF
CDR3 length: 13; V gene: TRBV19; CDR3 protein: ASKQTSGTPETQY
CDR3 length: 12; V gene: TRBV29-1; CDR3 protein: SVRTGGNSYEQY
CDR3 length: 13; V gene: TRBV5-1; CDR3 protein: ASSLTSGRGNEQF
CDR3 length: 12; V gene: TRBV19; CDR3 protein: ASSPGQGNTEAF
CDR3 length: 12; V gene: TRBV27; CDR3 protein: ASRGRAGQGLQY
CDR3 length: 12; V gene: TRBV30; CDR3 protein: AWSARAATGELF
CDR3 length: 14; V gene: TRBV4-2; CDR3 protein: ASSQVADRSGNTIY
CDR3 length: 15; V gene: TRBV5-6; CDR3 protein: ASSRQVRISSSYEQY
CDR3 length: 13; V gene: TRBV3-1/TRBV3-2; CDR3 protein: ASSPAGGYSDTQY